This TCR beta chain was recorded in a study of Ad26.COV2.S vaccination and SARS-CoV-2 variants. In the study overall: Within the COV1001 Ad26.COV2.S trial arm, the donor was enrolled.

This clone was seen more than once but under ten times. Its antigen is undetermined. Treatment defined: 19 received Ad26.COV2.S at low or high dose, single or two shots; 5 received placebo; per-sample allocation not given. Sampling was done on day 63 after the first vaccine or placebo injection. The donor's status was that of an adult aged 18-55 years in Boston. The repertoire was sequenced with immunoSEQ multiplex PCR; TCRdb's copy has only in-frame clones and lacks some. The table records 300,000 to 400,000 clones, approximately 85% of them present only once. This CDR3 is 14 amino acids long. Per the germline V gene, CDR1 is SGHVS and CDR2 is FNYEAQ. V dropped 1 base and J dropped 10 bases, with 11 bases sitting between them. General observations from the study: Comparable non-spike TCR breadth was observed in vaccine and placebo recipients. The TCR-based breadth and depth measures might underestimate overall T cell responses.

The source is a person aged 18-60 years who received the Ad26.COV2.S COVID-19 vaccine or a placebo. The source material was peripheral blood, sampled in a trial of Ad26.COV2.S vaccine versus placebo. The chain carries TRBV7-6 and TRBJ1-6, with D tentatively TRBD1 (6 bases). In nucleotides, the CDR3 is TGTGCCAGCAGCTTAGAGGCAGGGGACTCACCCCTCCACTTT. Translation gives CASSLEAGDSPLHF.